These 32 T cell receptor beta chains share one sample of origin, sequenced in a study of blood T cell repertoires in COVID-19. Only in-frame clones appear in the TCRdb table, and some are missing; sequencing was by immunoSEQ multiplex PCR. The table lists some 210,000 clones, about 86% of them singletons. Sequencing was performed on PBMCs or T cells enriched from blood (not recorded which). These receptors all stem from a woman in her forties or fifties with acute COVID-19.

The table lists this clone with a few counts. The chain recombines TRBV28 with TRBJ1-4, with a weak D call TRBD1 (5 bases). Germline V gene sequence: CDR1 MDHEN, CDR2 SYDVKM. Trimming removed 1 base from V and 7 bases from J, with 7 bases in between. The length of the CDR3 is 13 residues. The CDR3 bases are TGTGCCAGCAGTTTATCCAGGGCTGAAAAACTGTTTTTT. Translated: CASSLSRAEKLFF.

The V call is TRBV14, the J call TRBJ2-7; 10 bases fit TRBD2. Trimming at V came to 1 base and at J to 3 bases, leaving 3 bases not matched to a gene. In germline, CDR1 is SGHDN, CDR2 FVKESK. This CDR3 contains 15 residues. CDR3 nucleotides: TGTGCCAGCAGCCAAGCACTAGCGGGGAACTACGAGCAGTACTTC. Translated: CASSQALAGNYEQYF.

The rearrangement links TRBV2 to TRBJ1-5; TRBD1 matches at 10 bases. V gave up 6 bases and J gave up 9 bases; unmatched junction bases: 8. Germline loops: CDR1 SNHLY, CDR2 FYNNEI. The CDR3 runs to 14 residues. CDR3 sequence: CASRDRGGLGPQHF. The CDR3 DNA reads TGTGCCAGCAGGGACAGGGGGGGACTTGGGCCCCAGCATTTT.

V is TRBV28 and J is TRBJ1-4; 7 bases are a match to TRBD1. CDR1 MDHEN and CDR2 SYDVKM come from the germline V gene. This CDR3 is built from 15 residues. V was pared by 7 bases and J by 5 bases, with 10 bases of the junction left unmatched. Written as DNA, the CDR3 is TGTGCCAGCAAGAAGGGGGCGCCGGCAAATGAAAAACTGTTTTTT. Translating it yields CASKKGAPANEKLFF.

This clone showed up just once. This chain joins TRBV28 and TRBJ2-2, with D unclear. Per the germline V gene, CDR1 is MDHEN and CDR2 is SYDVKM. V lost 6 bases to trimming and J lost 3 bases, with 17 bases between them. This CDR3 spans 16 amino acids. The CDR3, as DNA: TGTGCCAGCAGCCCGGGTCTCCTTCGGGACACCGGGGAGCTGTTTTTT. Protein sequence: CASSPGLLRDTGELFF.

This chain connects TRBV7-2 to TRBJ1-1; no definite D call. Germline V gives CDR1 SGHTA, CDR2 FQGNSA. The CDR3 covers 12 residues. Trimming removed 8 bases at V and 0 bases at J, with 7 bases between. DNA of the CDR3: TGTGCCAGCGAGAATATGAACACTGAAGCTTTCTTT. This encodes CASENMNTEAFF.

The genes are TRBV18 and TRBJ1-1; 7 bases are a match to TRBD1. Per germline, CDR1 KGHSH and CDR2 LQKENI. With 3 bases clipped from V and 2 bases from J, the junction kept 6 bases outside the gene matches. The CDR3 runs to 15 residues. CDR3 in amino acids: CASSPTTGANTEAFF. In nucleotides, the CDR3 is TGTGCCAGCTCACCTACCACAGGGGCCAACACTGAAGCTTTCTTT.

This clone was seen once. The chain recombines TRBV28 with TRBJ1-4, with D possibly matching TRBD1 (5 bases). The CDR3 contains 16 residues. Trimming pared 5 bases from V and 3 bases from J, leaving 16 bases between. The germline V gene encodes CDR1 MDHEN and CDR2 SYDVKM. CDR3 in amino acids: CASSLPLGAPNEKLFF. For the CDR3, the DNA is TGTGCCAGCAGTCTACCCCTAGGGGCCCCTAATGAAAAACTGTTTTTT.

The DNA for the CDR3 is TGTGCCAGCAGCTCGGGACAGGGGATCCTAACAGATACGCAGTATTTT. Translating it yields CASSSGQGILTDTQYF. This rearrangement joins TRBV7-9 to TRBJ2-3; 10 bases align to TRBD1. CDR1 and CDR2 (germline): SEHNR, FQNEAQ (reference sequence). The ends lost 4 bases at V and 3 bases at J; junction bases unmatched: 7. The CDR3 has 16 amino acids.

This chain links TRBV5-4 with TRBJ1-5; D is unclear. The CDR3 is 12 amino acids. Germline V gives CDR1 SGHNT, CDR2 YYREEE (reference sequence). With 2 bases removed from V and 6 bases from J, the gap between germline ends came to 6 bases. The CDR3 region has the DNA TGTGCCAGCAGCTTAGAGGGTCAGCCCCAGCATTTT. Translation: CASSLEGQPQHF.

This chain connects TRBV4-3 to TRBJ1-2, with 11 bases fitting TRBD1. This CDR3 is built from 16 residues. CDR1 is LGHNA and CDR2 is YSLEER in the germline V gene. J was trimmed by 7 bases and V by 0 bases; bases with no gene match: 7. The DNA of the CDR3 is TGCGCCAGCAGCCAAGATCCCGGACAGGGGGCTTTTGGCTACACCTTC. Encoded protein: CASSQDPGQGAFGYTF.

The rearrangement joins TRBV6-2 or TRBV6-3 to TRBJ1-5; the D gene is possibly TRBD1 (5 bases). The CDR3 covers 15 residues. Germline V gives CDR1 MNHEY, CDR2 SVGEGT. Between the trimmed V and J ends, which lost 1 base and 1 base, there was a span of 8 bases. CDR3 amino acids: CASSYYGASNQPQHF. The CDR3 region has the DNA TGTGCCAGCAGTTACTATGGGGCGAGCAATCAGCCCCAGCATTTT.

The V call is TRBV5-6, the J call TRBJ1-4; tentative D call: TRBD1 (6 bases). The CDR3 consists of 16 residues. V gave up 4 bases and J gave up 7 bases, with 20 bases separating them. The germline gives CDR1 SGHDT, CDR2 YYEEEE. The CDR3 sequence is CASSARLQGLGEKLFF. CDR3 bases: TGTGCCAGCAGCGCGAGATTACAGGGTCTCGGTGAAAAACTGTTTTTT.

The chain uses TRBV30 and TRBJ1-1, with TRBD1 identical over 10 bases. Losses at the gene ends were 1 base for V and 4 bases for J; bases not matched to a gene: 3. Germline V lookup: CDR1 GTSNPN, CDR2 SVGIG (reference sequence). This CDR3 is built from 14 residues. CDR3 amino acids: CAWSATGGVTEAFF. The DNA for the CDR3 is TGTGCCTGGAGTGCGACAGGGGGCGTCACTGAAGCTTTCTTT.

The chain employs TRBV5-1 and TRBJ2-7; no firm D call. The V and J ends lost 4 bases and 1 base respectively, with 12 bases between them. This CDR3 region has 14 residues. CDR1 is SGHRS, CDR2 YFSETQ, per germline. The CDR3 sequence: CASSVRSRSYEQYF. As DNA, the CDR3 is TGCGCCAGCAGCGTGAGAAGTCGGTCCTACGAGCAGTACTTC.

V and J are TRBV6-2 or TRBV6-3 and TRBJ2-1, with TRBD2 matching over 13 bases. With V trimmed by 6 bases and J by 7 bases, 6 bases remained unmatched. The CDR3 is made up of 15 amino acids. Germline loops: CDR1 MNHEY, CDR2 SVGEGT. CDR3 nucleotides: TGTGCCAGCAGCCGACTAGCGGGGGGACAGAATGAGCAGTTCTTC. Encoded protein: CASSRLAGGQNEQFF.

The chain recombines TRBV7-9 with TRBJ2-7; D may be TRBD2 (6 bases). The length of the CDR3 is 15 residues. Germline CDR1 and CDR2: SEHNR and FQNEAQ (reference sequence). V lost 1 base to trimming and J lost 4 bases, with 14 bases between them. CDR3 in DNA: TGTGCCAGCAGCTTAGACCAGGGACTGGGTTACGAGCAGTACTTC. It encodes CASSLDQGLGYEQYF.

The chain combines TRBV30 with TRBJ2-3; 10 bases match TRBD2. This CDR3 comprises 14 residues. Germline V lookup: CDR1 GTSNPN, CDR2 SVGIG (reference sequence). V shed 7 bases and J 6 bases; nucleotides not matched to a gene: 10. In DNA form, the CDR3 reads TGTGCCTTCTGGGCTAGCGGGAGAAGGGATACGCAGTATTTT. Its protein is CAFWASGRRDTQYF.

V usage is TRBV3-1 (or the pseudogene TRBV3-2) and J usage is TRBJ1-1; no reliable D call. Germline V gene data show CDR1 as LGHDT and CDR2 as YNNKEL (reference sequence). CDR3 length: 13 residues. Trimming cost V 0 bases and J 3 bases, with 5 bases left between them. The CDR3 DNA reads TGTGCCAGCAGCCAAGACGAGGACACTGAAGCTTTCTTT. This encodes CASSQDEDTEAFF.

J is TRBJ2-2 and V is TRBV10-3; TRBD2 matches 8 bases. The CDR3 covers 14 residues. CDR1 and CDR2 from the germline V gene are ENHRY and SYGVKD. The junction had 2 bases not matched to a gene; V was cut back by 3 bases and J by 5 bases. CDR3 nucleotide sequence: TGTGCCATCAGTGACCCTAGCGGGACCGGGGAGCTGTTTTTT. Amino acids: CAISDPSGTGELFF.

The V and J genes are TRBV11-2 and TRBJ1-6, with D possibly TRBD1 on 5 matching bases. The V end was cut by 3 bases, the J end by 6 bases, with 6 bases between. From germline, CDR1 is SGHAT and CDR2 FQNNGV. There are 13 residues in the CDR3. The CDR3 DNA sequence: TGTGCCAGCAGCTTCGACAGTAATTCACCCCTCCACTTT. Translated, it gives CASSFDSNSPLHF.

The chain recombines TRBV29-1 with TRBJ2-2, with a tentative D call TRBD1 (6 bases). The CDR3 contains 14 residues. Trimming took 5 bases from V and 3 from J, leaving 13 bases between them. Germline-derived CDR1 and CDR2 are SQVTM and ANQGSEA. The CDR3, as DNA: TGCAGCGTTTCCCTGGGACAAGACACCGGGGAGCTGTTTTTT. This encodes CSVSLGQDTGELFF.

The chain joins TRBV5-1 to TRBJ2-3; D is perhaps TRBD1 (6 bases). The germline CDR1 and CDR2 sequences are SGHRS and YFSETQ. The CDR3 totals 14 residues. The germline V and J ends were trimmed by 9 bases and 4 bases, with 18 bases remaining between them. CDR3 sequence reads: CATKKQGAADTQYF. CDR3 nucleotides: TGCGCCACCAAAAAACAGGGTGCCGCAGATACGCAGTATTTT.

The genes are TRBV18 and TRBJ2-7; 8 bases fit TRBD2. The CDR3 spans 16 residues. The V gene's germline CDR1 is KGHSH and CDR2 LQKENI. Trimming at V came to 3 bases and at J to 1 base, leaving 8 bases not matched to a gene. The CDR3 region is CASSPQSGGLSYEQYF. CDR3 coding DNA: TGTGCCAGCTCACCTCAGAGCGGGGGCCTTTCCTACGAGCAGTACTTC.

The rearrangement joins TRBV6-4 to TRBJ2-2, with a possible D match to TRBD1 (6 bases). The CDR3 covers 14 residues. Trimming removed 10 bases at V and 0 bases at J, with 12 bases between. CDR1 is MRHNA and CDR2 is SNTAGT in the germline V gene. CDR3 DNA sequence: TGTGCCACCAGACAGGATTCGAACACCGGGGAGCTGTTTTTT. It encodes CATRQDSNTGELFF.

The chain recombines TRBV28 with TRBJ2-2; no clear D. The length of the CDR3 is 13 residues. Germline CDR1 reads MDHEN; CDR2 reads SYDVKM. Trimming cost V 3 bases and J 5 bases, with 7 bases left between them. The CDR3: CASSFSVTGELFF. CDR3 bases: TGTGCCAGCAGTTTTTCGGTTACCGGGGAGCTGTTTTTT.

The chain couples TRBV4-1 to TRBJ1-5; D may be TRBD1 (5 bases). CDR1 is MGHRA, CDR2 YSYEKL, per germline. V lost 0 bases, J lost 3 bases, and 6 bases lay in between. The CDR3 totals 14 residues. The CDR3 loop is CASSQEQANQPQHF. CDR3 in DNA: TGCGCCAGCAGCCAAGAACAGGCCAATCAGCCCCAGCATTTT.

For the CDR3, the DNA is TGTGCCAGCAGTTACTCCGACAGCTCCTATAATTCACCCCTCCACTTT. Protein product: CASSYSDSSYNSPLHF. This chain connects TRBV6-2 or TRBV6-3 to TRBJ1-6; D may be TRBD1 (5 bases). V was shortened by 0 bases and J by 0 bases, with 6 bases between the two germline ends. This CDR3 region has 16 residues. From germline, CDR1 is MNHEY and CDR2 SVGEGT.

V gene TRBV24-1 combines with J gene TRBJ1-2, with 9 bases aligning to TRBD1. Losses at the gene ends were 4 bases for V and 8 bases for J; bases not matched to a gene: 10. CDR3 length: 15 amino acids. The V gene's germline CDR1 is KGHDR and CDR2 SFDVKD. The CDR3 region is CATSERLGQGRGYTF. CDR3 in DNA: TGTGCCACCAGTGAGCGCCTAGGACAGGGGCGAGGCTACACCTTC.

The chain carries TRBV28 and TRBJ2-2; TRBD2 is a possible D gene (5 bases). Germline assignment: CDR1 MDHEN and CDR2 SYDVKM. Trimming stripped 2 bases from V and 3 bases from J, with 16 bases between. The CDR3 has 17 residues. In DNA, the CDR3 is TGTGCCAGCAGTTTACGGAAGGAAACTAGTTACACCGGGGAGCTGTTTTTT. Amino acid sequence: CASSLRKETSYTGELFF. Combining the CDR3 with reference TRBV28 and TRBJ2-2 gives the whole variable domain DVKVTQSSRYLVKRTGEKVFLECVQDMDHENMFWYRQDPGLGLRLIYFSYDVKMKEKGDIPEGYSVSREKKERFSLILESASTNQTSMYLCASSLRKETSYTGELFFGEGSRLTVL.

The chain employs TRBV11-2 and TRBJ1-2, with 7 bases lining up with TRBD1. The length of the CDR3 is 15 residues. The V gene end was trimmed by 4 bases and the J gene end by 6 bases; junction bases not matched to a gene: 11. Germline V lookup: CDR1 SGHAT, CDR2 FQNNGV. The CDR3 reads CASSSPGGGINGYTF. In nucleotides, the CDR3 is TGTGCCAGCAGCTCCCCGGGAGGGGGCATCAATGGCTACACCTTC.

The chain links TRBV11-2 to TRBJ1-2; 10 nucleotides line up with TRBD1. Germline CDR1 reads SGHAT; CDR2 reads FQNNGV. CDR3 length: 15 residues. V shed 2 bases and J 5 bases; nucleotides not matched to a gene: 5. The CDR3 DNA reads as TGTGCCAGCAGCTTAACCGGGACAGGGGCTTATGGCTACACCTTC. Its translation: CASSLTGTGAYGYTF.